This T cell receptor beta chain came from a study of cytotoxic CD8 clonotypes in ibrutinib-treated CLL. Assay: immunoSEQ multiplex PCR; the TCRdb copy retains only in-frame clones and omits some. Here the sample spans about 92,000 clones, around 77% being singletons. Source: PBMCs, taken after 24 months of ibrutinib treatment. The sequence derives from a human donor with chronic lymphocytic leukemia.

For the CDR3, the DNA is TGTGCCACCAGCAGAGATTTGGGTTTAGGGCAGCCCCAGCATTTT. Amino acids: CATSRDLGLGQPQHF. The chain combines TRBV15 with TRBJ1-5; D gene uncertain. The CDR3 spans 15 residues. Trimming took 0 bases from V and 7 from J, leaving 13 bases between them. CDR1 is LNHNV and CDR2 is YYDKDF in the germline V gene (reference sequence).